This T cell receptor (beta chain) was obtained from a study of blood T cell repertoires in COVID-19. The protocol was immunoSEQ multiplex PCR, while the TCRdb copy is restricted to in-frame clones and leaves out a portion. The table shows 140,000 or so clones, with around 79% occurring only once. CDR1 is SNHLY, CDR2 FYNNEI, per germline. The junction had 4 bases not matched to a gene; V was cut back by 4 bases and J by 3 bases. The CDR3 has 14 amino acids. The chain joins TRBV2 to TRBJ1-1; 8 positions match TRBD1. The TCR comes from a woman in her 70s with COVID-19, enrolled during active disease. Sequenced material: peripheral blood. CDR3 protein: CASSALQGDTEAFF. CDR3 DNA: TGTGCCAGCAGTGCGCTACAGGGGGACACTGAAGCTTTCTTT. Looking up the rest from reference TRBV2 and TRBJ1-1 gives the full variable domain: EPEVTQTPSHQVTQMGQEVILRCVPISNHLYFYWYRQILGQKVEFLVSFYNNEISEKSEIFDDQFSVERPDGSNFTLKIRSTKLEDSAMYFCASSALQGDTEAFFGQGTRLTVV.